This T cell receptor (beta chain) was recovered during a study of molecular identifiers for immune sequencing clone quantification. For this clonotype: At one end, the junction sequence differs from germline, possibly due to a read error.

The CDR3 consists of 16 residues. Germline values: CDR1 MNHEY, CDR2 SMNVEV (reference sequence). TCRdb reanalysed the PCR reads using MiXCR and keeps one entry per CDR3 protein. The table shows more than 85,000 distinct CDR3 sequences, with about a third occurring only once. Source material: naive CD8+ T cells from blood, with Jurkat cell RNA spiked in. Specified subset: FACS-sorted CD8+CD4-CCR7+CD45RA+ naive T cells. The chain is built from TRBV27 and TRBJ2-1; 8 nucleotides match TRBD1. The TCR comes from a human donor in good health. Some libraries in this study had Jurkat cell RNA spiked in. The CDR3 DNA reads as TGTGCCAGCAGTAAACGGACAGGGTTACGCCACAATAAGCAGTTCTTC. Its translation is CASSKRTGLRHNKQFF.